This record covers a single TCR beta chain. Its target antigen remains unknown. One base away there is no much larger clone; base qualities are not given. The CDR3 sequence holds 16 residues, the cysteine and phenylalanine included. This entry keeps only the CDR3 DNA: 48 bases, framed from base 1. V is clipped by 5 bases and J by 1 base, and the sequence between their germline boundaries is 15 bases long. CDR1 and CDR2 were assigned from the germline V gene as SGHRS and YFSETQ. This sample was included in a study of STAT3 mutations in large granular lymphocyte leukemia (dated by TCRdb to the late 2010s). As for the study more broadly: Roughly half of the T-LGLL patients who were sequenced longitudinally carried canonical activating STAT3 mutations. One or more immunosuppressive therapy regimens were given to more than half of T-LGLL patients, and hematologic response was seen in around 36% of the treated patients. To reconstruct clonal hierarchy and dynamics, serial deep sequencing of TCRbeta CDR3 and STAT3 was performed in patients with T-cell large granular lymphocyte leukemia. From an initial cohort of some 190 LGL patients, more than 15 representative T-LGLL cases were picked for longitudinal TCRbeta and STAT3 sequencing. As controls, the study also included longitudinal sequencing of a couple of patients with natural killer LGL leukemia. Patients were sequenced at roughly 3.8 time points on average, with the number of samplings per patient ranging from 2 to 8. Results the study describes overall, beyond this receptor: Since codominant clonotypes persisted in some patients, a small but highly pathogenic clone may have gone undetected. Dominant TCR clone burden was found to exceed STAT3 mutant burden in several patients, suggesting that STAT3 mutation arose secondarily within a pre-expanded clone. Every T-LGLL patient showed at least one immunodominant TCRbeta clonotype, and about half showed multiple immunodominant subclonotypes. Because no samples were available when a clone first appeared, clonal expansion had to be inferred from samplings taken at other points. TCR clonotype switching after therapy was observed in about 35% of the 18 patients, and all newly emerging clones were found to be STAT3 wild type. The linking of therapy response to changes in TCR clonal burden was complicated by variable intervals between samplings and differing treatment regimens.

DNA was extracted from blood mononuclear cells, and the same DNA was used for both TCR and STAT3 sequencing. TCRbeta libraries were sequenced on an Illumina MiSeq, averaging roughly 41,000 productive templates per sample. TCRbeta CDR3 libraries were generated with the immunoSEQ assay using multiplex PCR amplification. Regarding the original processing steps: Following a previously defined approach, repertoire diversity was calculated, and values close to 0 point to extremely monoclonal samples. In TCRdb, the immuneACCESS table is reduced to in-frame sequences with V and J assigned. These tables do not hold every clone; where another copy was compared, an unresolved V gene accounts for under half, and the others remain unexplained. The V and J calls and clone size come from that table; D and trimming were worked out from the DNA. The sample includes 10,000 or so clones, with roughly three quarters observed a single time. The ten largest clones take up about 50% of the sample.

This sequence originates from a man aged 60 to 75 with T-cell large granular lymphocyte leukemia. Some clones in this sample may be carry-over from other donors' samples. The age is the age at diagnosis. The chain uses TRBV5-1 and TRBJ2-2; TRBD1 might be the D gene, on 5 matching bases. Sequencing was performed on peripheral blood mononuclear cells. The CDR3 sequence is CASRPDSALNTGELFF. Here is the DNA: TGCGCCAGCAGACCTGACAGCGCCCTGAACACCGGGGAGCTGTTTTTT. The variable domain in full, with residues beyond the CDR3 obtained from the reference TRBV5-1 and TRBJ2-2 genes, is KAGVTQTPRYLIKTRGQQVTLSCSPISGHRSVSWYQQTPGQGLQFLFEYFSETQRNKGNFPGRFSGRQFSNSRSEMNVSTLELGDSALYLCASRPDSALNTGELFFGEGSRLTVL.